The T cell receptor (beta chain) described here comes from a study of metastatic and nonmetastatic thyroid tumors. Study-level information: Peripheral blood and tumor or nodule samples from malignant and benign thyroid patients were compared.

Findings and limits, study-wide: Reported TCR beta diversity, measured in blood and tumor, was significantly higher for malignant thyroid tumors than for benign nodules.

There are 14 residues in the CDR3. Germline V CDR1 and CDR2: SGHTA, FQGNSA. Trimming at V came to 8 bases and at J to 4 bases, leaving 8 bases not matched to a gene. This clone has a count of ten or more. Its antigen is not known. The authors' processing: A classifier for distant metastasis in papillary thyroid cancer was constructed using CDR3 differences observed across clinicopathological groups. TCRdb re-processed the PCR reads through MiXCR. In this record, the V and J calls reflect TCRdb's handling and not the investigators' own analysis. The sample carries some 83,000 clones, under 15% recorded once. Not a single patient had been given any form of treatment at any point before undergoing thyroid surgery.

The sample was tumor tissue. The receptor's source is a female donor with papillary thyroid cancer or a benign thyroid nodule (not recorded which). Some clones in this sample may be carry-over from other donors' samples. The rearrangement joins TRBV7-2 to TRBJ2-5; 9 bases match TRBD2. The CDR3 region has the DNA TGTGCCAGCCGGAGCGGGAGGTCTGGAGAGACCCAGTACTTC. Its protein product is CASRSGRSGETQYF.